Sequencing of this T cell receptor (beta chain) was carried out in a study of T cell repertoires in cytomegalovirus infection. Study-wide points: The cumulative frequency of public TCR beta families distinguished individuals who carried CMV together with the relevant HLA.

Notes on this clonotype: The antigen is undetermined.

Each CDR3 protein gets one entry after TCRdb re-called the reads with MiXCR. The sample lists just under 550,000 distinct CDR3 sequences, around 27% occurring once. The V gene's germline CDR1 is SNHLY and CDR2 FYNNEI. V was trimmed by 4 bases and J by 3 bases, leaving 10 bases between them. This CDR3 contains 13 residues. This sequence originates from a human donor in good health (CMV status not recorded). Some clones in this sample may be carry-over from other donors' samples. Sequenced: PBMCs. This chain joins TRBV2 and TRBJ2-7; D uncertain. CDR3 amino acids: CASSGNGIYEQYF. CDR3 nucleotides: TGTGCCAGCAGTGGGAACGGAATCTACGAGCAGTACTTC.